The 8 T cell receptor beta chains below all came from one sample that was sequenced in a study of blood T cell repertoires in COVID-19. Clones were read by immunoSEQ multiplex PCR, and TCRdb kept only the in-frame ones, dropping some. The sample carries about 120,000 clones, about nine tenths recorded once. Sequenced input: peripheral blood. These receptors all come from a woman aged 70-85 years with acute or convalescent COVID-19.

The rearrangement joins TRBV3-1 (or the pseudogene TRBV3-2) to TRBJ1-2; possible D gene TRBD1, 5 bases. CDR3 length: 15 residues. V lost 0 bases and J 8 bases, leaving 16 bases between the germline ends. The germline CDR1 and CDR2 sequences are LGHDT and YNNKEL (reference sequence). DNA for the CDR3: TGTGCCAGCAGCCAAGAGAGTGGCAGGGCTGGAGGCTACACCTTC. Translation gives CASSQESGRAGGYTF.

This sequence joins TRBV19 and TRBJ1-6, with unresolved D. V lost 3 bases, J lost 8 bases, and 8 bases lay in between. The CDR3 extends over 13 amino acids. Germline CDR1 and CDR2: LNHDA and SQIVND (reference sequence). The CDR3 region is CASSIFPDSPLHF. The CDR3 nucleotides are TGTGCCAGTAGTATCTTCCCAGATTCACCCCTCCACTTT.

V usage is TRBV24-1 and J usage is TRBJ2-1; 12 nucleotides agree with TRBD2. Germline V gives CDR1 KGHDR, CDR2 SFDVKD. The CDR3 is 15 residues long. V shed 3 bases, J shed 6 bases, and the junction held 2 bases outside the gene matches. CDR3 protein: CATSDGLAGSNEQFF. CDR3 nucleotide sequence: TGTGCCACCAGTGATGGACTAGCGGGGTCCAATGAGCAGTTCTTC.

The table lists this clone with a few counts. The chain recombines TRBV5-1 with TRBJ1-1, with 7 bases lining up with TRBD1. Germline V gene sequence: CDR1 SGHRS, CDR2 YFSETQ. This CDR3 contains 14 residues. The trim removed 4 bases at V and 3 bases at J, leaving 6 bases unmatched. The CDR3 sequence is CASSITGDDTEAFF. In DNA form, the CDR3 reads TGCGCCAGCAGCATTACAGGGGACGACACTGAAGCTTTCTTT.

The CDR3 loop is CASNKGEVDETEAFF. The CDR3 DNA follows: TGTGCCAGCAATAAAGGGGAGGTAGATGAGACTGAAGCTTTCTTT. This chain uses TRBV9 with TRBJ1-1; possible D gene TRBD1, 5 bases. Germline assignment: CDR1 SGDLS and CDR2 YYNGEE. The length of the CDR3 is 15 residues. Trimming cost V 6 bases and J 5 bases, with 20 bases left between them.

Turning to this clone: Mismatch with germline at one junction end may stem from a read error. The V gene is TRBV2, the J gene TRBJ1-2; TRBD1 is a possible D gene (6 bases). This CDR3 has 10 residues. CDR1 SNHLY and CDR2 FYNNEI come from the germline V gene. This CDR3 is CASSEGAPAF. The CDR3 nucleotides read TGTGCCAGCAGTGAGGGGGCCCCTGCCTTC.

V gene TRBV5-1 combines with J gene TRBJ2-1, with a possible D match to TRBD2 (5 bases). V was trimmed by 1 base and J by 8 bases, leaving 10 bases between them. The CDR3 has 13 amino acids. The germline V gene encodes CDR1 SGHRS and CDR2 YFSETQ. The CDR3 DNA is TGCGCCAGCAGCTTGAATCTGGGAGATGAGCAGTTCTTC. Encoded protein: CASSLNLGDEQFF.

The rearrangement joins TRBV3-1 (or the pseudogene TRBV3-2) to TRBJ2-5, with unresolved D. Germline CDR1 is LGHDT and CDR2 is YNNKEL (reference sequence). Deletions cut 1 base from V and 3 bases from J, with 12 bases between. The CDR3 totals 15 residues. The CDR3 DNA follows: TGTGCCAGCAGCCAAGCGGTTGCGTCTGAAGAGACCCAGTACTTC. It specifies CASSQAVASEETQYF.